Sequencing of this T cell receptor beta chain was carried out in a study of CD8 T cells in ankylosing spondylitis. Germline CDR1 and CDR2: SGDLS and YYNGEE. The junction had 1 base not matched to a gene; V was cut back by 0 bases and J by 6 bases. This CDR3 comprises 15 residues. With regard to this clonotype: Its antigen is still unknown.

Study conclusions and caveats: Reactive arthritis synovial fluid and blood were previously reported to contain some motif variants. Significant enrichment of disease-linked clones was reported in matched ankylosing spondylitis synovial fluid. Clones that were linked to disease were CD8+ and were relatively rare in peripheral blood. About 8 highly homologous variants made up a TCR beta motif that seemed to typify ankylosing spondylitis blood.

In making TCR beta libraries, quantitative 5'-RACE with molecular barcodes was used. TCRdb reanalysed the 5' RACE reads using MiXCR and keeps one entry per CDR3 protein. Of roughly 350,000 distinct CDR3 sequences listed, 7% to 9% are singletons. Sequenced input: blood, either unsorted or a sorted T cell fraction (not recorded which). The J gene is TRBJ2-1, the V gene TRBV9, with TRBD2 matching over 12 bases. This receptor was identified in a male donor with ankylosing spondylitis. The CDR3 DNA is TGTGCCAGCAGCGTAGAACTAGCGGGAGGCAATGAGCAGTTCTTC. Protein sequence: CASSVELAGGNEQFF.